Listed below are T cell receptor beta chains from one sample, sequenced in a study of shared clonotypes between healthy human individuals. TCRdb's table, derived via immunoSEQ multiplex PCR, lists solely in-frame clones and lacks some. The data show around 2,000,000 clones, around 96% seen once. Input material: naive CD8+ T cells sorted from blood. These receptors were taken from a young man in good health. Both conserved end residues are part of each CDR3. Each record gives: CDR3 length, clone size, J gene, V gene, D gene, CDR3 protein, CDR3 DNA. The D gene is left open where the match is weak. Size is omitted from some rows. Given values are once, few, many or a class for expanded clones.

>13|.|TRBJ1-1|TRBV6-5|.
CASSFGQNTEAFF
TGTGCCAGCAGTTTTGGACAGAACACTGAAGCTTTCTTT
>16|.|TRBJ2-5|TRBV2|TRBD2
CASSELAGENQETQYF
TGTGCCAGCAGCGAACTAGCGGGGGAAAACCAAGAGACCCAGTACTTC
>16|.|TRBJ2-2|TRBV10-2|.
CASSERGRGSTGELFF
TGCGCCAGCAGTGAACGAGGGAGAGGGAGCACCGGGGAGCTGTTTTTT
>12|.|TRBJ2-7|TRBV6-5|.
CASSSHRDEQYF
TGTGCCAGCAGTAGCCACAGGGACGAGCAGTACTTC
>14|.|TRBJ2-2|TRBV4-1|TRBD2
CASSQGLAGGELFF
TGCGCCAGCAGCCAAGGGCTAGCGGGCGGGGAGCTGTTTTTT
>14|.|TRBJ1-2|TRBV5-1|.
CASSLVGRGYGYTF
TGCGCCAGCAGCTTGGTGGGTCGGGGCTATGGCTACACCTTC
>16|.|TRBJ1-6|TRBV5-6|.
CASSLGGLEVNSPLHF
TGTGCCAGCAGCTTGGGGGGATTGGAAGTCAACTCACCCCTCCACTTT
>13|.|TRBJ2-7|TRBV6-1|.
CASSATVAYEQYF
TGTGCCAGCAGTGCCACGGTGGCCTACGAGCAGTACTTC
>13|.|TRBJ2-1|TRBV6-5|TRBD2
CASRTSGDNEQFF
TGTGCCAGCAGGACTAGCGGTGACAATGAGCAGTTCTTC
>14|once|TRBJ2-7|TRBV19|.
CASSIKGGQGEQYF
TGTGCCAGTAGTATTAAGGGGGGGCAAGGCGAGCAGTACTTC
>14|.|TRBJ1-2|TRBV2|.
CASSEGDGNYGYTF
TGTGCCAGCAGTGAAGGGGACGGGAACTATGGCTACACCTTC
>12|once|TRBJ2-7|TRBV18|.
CASSPMKREQYF
TGTGCCAGCTCACCCATGAAAAGGGAGCAGTACTTC
>14|.|TRBJ2-7|TRBV7-8|TRBD2
CASSPSGTTYEQYF
TGTGCCAGCAGCCCGAGCGGGACCACCTACGAGCAGTACTTC
>13|.|TRBJ1-5|TRBV13|.
CASSLGKNSPQHF
TGTGCCAGCAGCTTAGGGAAGAACTCTCCCCAGCATTTT
>14|.|TRBJ1-4|TRBV5-6|.
CASSSKVEGEKLFF
TGTGCCAGCAGCTCAAAAGTGGAGGGAGAAAAACTGTTTTTT
>15|once|TRBJ2-3|TRBV9|.
CASSGGVSGPDTQYF
TGTGCCAGCAGCGGTGGGGTCTCAGGCCCAGATACGCAGTATTTT
>14|.|TRBJ2-1|TRBV9|.
CASSVVSGGNEQFF
TGTGCCAGCAGCGTAGTATCAGGGGGGAATGAGCAGTTCTTC
>15|.|TRBJ2-7|TRBV6-6|TRBD1
CASSYRTGDFYEQYF
TGTGCCAGCAGTTACAGGACAGGGGATTTCTACGAGCAGTACTTC
>15|once|TRBJ2-7|TRBV5-1|TRBD2
CASSFSREVSYEQYF
TGCGCCAGCAGCTTCTCGCGGGAGGTCTCCTACGAGCAGTACTTC
>16|.|TRBJ2-1|TRBV7-9|.
CASSLISRVGYNEQFF
TGTGCCAGCAGCCTCATATCGAGGGTGGGCTACAATGAGCAGTTCTTC
>15|.|TRBJ2-2|TRBV7-9|.
CASSPTLTGTGELFF
TGTGCCAGCAGCCCTACCTTGACAGGCACCGGGGAGCTGTTTTTT
>15|.|TRBJ1-4|TRBV18|.
CASSPAHSSGEKLFF
TGTGCCAGCTCACCCGCCCACTCCTCGGGGGAAAAACTGTTTTTT
>15|.|TRBJ1-1|TRBV5-6|.
CASSGGRPRNTEAFF
TGTGCCAGCAGCGGGGGGAGGCCCCGGAACACTGAAGCTTTCTTT
>15|.|TRBJ2-7|TRBV2|.
CASSVAAAWDYEQYF
TGTGCCAGCAGTGTTGCGGCAGCATGGGACTACGAGCAGTACTTC